This T cell receptor (beta chain) emerged from a study of shared clonotypes between healthy human individuals. Across the whole study: Donors, aged 18 to 49, were two women and a few men.

This clone was picked up a small number of times. V gave up 4 bases and J gave up 12 bases, with 15 bases separating them. Germline V gene sequence: CDR1 SEHNR, CDR2 FQNEAQ (reference sequence). CDR3 length: 12 residues. Here immunoSEQ multiplex PCR was the method, and the copy in TCRdb shows in-frame clones only, minus some. The sample has about a million clones; 77% are singletons. Sequences were obtained from memory CD4+ T cells from PBMCs. Subset noted: CD45RA-negative fraction. The TCR originated in a man between 18 and 29 years old in good health. Some clones in this sample may be carry-over from other donors' samples. V and J are TRBV7-9 and TRBJ2-5; possibly TRBD1 for D (6 bases). CDR3: CASSSRAEGEYF. DNA for the CDR3: TGTGCCAGCAGCTCACGGGCCGAGGGGGAGTACTTC.